These T cell receptor beta chains were read from a single sample in a study of blood T cell repertoires in COVID-19. Data came from immunoSEQ multiplex PCR; TCRdb stores just in-frame clones and leaves some out. The sample has some 260,000 clones; approximately 91% are singletons. The sequenced material came from peripheral blood. These TCRs come from a human donor in a cohort sampled during active COVID-19. Both conserved end residues are part of each CDR3. D genes are given only for firm matches. The size of a clone is reported for some rows only, either as once, few or many, or as a class for expanded clones.

TRBD2,TRBJ2-1,TRBV5-1,.,CASRLLGLAGLNEQFF,TGCGCCAGCCGACTGCTGGGACTAGCGGGATTGAATGAGCAGTTCTTC
TRBD1,TRBJ1-2,TRBV6-1,few,CASSEQWDRGVHTF,TGTGCCAGCAGTGAACAGTGGGACAGGGGCGTCCACACCTTC
TRBD1,TRBJ1-5,TRBV9,.,CASGQGAGQPQHF,TGTGCCAGCGGACAGGGGGCAGGACAGCCCCAGCATTTT
TRBD1,TRBJ2-7,TRBV27,.,CASRSIQVGRDRGYYEQYF,TGTGCCAGCAGATCTATTCAAGTCGGCCGGGACAGGGGGTACTACGAGCAGTACTTC
.,TRBJ2-7,TRBV27,.,CASSRPRAGLGEQYF,TGTGCCAGCAGTCGGCCCCGGGCAGGGTTGGGGGAGCAGTACTTC
TRBD1,TRBJ1-2,TRBV4-3,once,CASSLMDRGLWGYTF,TGCGCCAGCAGCCTTATGGACAGGGGGCTTTGGGGCTACACCTTC
.,TRBJ2-2,TRBV20-1,.,CSASQVYTGELFF,TGCAGTGCTAGTCAGGTCTACACCGGGGAGCTGTTTTTT
.,TRBJ2-3,TRBV27,.,CASSLRGRTDTQYF,TGTGCCAGCAGTTTACGCGGCCGCACAGATACGCAGTATTTT
TRBD2,TRBJ2-3,TRBV7-3,.,CASSFTSGRVDTQYF,TGTGCCAGCAGCTTCACTAGCGGGAGGGTAGATACGCAGTATTTT
.,TRBJ2-7,TRBV6-5,once,CASVKGDSYEQYF,TGTGCCAGCGTTAAGGGGGATTCCTACGAGCAGTACTTC
TRBD1,TRBJ1-2,TRBV11-3,once,CASSAPGGDGYTF,TGTGCCAGCAGTGCCCCAGGGGGCGATGGCTACACCTTC
.,TRBJ1-4,TRBV4-3,.,CASSQDSGVANEKLFF,TGCGCCAGCAGCCAAGATTCAGGGGTGGCCAATGAAAAACTGTTTTTT
.,TRBJ1-6,TRBV10-3,.,CATRPPGVWNSPLHF,TGTGCCACCCGCCCCCCAGGGGTTTGGAATTCACCCCTCCACTTT
.,TRBJ2-1,TRBV27,.,CASSLRGSYNEQFF,TGTGCCAGCAGTTTGCGGGGTTCCTACAATGAGCAGTTCTTC
TRBD1,TRBJ1-2,TRBV6-6,.,CASSWTGGILYGYTF,TGTGCCAGCAGTTGGACAGGGGGAATTCTTTATGGCTACACCTTC
TRBD1,TRBJ1-4,TRBV5-4,.,CASSLDLNRGNEKLFF,TGTGCCAGCAGCTTGGATTTGAACAGGGGGAATGAAAAACTGTTTTTT
TRBD1,TRBJ1-5,TRBV6-2/TRBV6-3,.,CASSGLQGALRYSNQPQHF,TGTGCCAGCAGTGGGTTACAGGGGGCACTACGCTATAGCAATCAGCCCCAGCATTTT
.,TRBJ2-6,TRBV6-2/TRBV6-3,.,CASSYAGMGTGANVLTF,TGTGCCAGCAGTTACGCGGGGATGGGGACTGGGGCCAACGTCCTGACTTTC
.,TRBJ1-2,TRBV6-5,.,CASSYSRVQLNYGYTF,TGTGCCAGCAGTTACTCCAGGGTCCAACTTAACTATGGCTACACCTTC
TRBD2,TRBJ2-4,TRBV11-2,.,CASSLELAGGLINIQYF,TGTGCCAGCAGCTTAGAACTAGCGGGGGGGCTTATAAACATTCAGTACTTC
.,TRBJ2-2,TRBV3-1/TRBV3-2,.,CASSRLFGGPTGELFF,TGTGCCAGCAGCCGACTCTTTGGGGGCCCCACCGGGGAGCTGTTTTTT
.,TRBJ2-7,TRBV7-9,once,CASSPREGRKVYEQYF,TGTGCCAGCAGCCCGCGGGAAGGTAGGAAGGTCTACGAGCAGTACTTC
.,TRBJ1-2,TRBV15,.,CATSRDREVYGYGYTF,TGTGCCACCAGCAGAGACAGGGAAGTTTATGGCTATGGCTACACCTTC
.,TRBJ1-5,TRBV7-8,.,CASSLFERGVIQPQHF,TGTGCCAGCAGCTTATTCGAGCGGGGTGTTATTCAGCCCCAGCATTTT
.,TRBJ1-1,TRBV28,.,CASSSTPGVTTNTEAFF,TGTGCCAGCAGTTCCACCCCCGGGGTTACTACAAACACTGAAGCTTTCTTT
.,TRBJ2-7,TRBV29-1,.,CSVRRSYEQYF,TGCAGCGTTCGTAGGAGCTACGAGCAGTACTTC
TRBD1,TRBJ2-7,TRBV12-3/TRBV12-4,few,CASSSDRVWQYF,TGTGCCAGCAGCTCGGACAGGGTGTGGCAGTACTTC
TRBD1,TRBJ1-5,TRBV18,.,CASSSRDRDSNQPQHF,TGTGCCAGCTCATCTCGGGACAGGGATAGCAATCAGCCCCAGCATTTT
.,TRBJ1-1,TRBV18,.,CASSPLQALQAEAFF,TGTGCCAGCTCACCCTTGCAGGCCCTCCAGGCTGAAGCTTTCTTT
TRBD1,TRBJ2-7,TRBV4-3,.,CASSQETGVPYEQYF,TGCGCCAGCAGCCAAGAGACAGGGGTCCCGTACGAGCAGTACTTC
TRBD2,TRBJ2-3,TRBV18,.,CASSPRAAGGPDTQYF,TGTGCCAGCTCACCCCGGGCAGCGGGGGGGCCAGATACGCAGTATTTT
.,TRBJ1-6,TRBV30,.,CAWSEQYNSPLHF,TGTGCCTGGAGTGAACAGTATAATTCACCCCTCCACTTT
.,TRBJ2-7,TRBV7-8,.,CATEVRGGQYF,TGTGCCACCGAGGTTCGGGGAGGGCAGTACTTC
TRBD2,TRBJ2-3,TRBV27,.,CASSLSSGRADTQYF,TGTGCCAGCAGTTTAAGCAGCGGGAGGGCAGATACGCAGTATTTT
.,TRBJ2-2,TRBV6-2/TRBV6-3,.,CASSYTGTTGELFF,TGTGCCAGCAGTTACACAGGAACTACCGGGGAGCTGTTTTTT
TRBD1,TRBJ1-2,TRBV7-3,.,CASSLTPTGDGYTF,TGTGCCAGCAGCTTAACCCCGACAGGGGATGGCTACACCTTC
.,TRBJ2-7,TRBV7-2,.,CASSNDRSHEQYF,TGTGCCAGCAGCAACGACAGGTCCCACGAGCAGTACTTC
TRBD1,TRBJ2-2,TRBV7-9,.,CASSYRTRGRAGELFF,TGTGCCAGCAGCTACCGCACCAGGGGGCGCGCCGGGGAGCTGTTTTTT
TRBD1,TRBJ2-1,TRBV9,.,CASSVEGATNEQFF,TGTGCCAGCAGCGTAGAGGGGGCCACCAATGAGCAGTTCTTC
TRBD1,TRBJ1-2,TRBV27,.,CASGSGTDYGYTF,TGTGCCAGCGGATCCGGGACAGACTATGGCTACACCTTC
TRBD2,TRBJ2-3,TRBV9,few,CASSVATSGVGDTQYF,TGTGCCAGCAGCGTAGCAACTAGCGGGGTAGGTGATACGCAGTATTTT